This TCR beta chain was identified in a study of blood T cell repertoires in COVID-19. Study context: Material from acute and convalescent COVID-19 was sourced from the United States, Italy and Spain. Sample material is recorded as cDNA or gDNA derived from T cells, B-cell-depleted T cells, or PBMCs.

Authors' processing steps: Quantification of nucleated cells was approximated via reference gene primer amplification. This table comes from immunoSEQ multiplex PCR, and its TCRdb copy is limited to in-frame clones, with some not included. V and J calls and clone size follow that table, whereas D and trimming were derived from the DNA. The table includes 200,000 to 250,000 clones, roughly 79% detected once. This CDR3 has 15 residues. This clonotype was sampled from an elderly woman with acute or convalescent COVID-19. The sample was peripheral blood. The J gene is TRBJ1-2, the V gene TRBV12-2. TRBV12-2 constitutes a pseudogene. CDR3 coding DNA: TGTGCAAGTCGCTTAGAATCGGGGTCGGCCTATGGCTACACCTTC. Its protein product is CASRLESGSAYGYTF.